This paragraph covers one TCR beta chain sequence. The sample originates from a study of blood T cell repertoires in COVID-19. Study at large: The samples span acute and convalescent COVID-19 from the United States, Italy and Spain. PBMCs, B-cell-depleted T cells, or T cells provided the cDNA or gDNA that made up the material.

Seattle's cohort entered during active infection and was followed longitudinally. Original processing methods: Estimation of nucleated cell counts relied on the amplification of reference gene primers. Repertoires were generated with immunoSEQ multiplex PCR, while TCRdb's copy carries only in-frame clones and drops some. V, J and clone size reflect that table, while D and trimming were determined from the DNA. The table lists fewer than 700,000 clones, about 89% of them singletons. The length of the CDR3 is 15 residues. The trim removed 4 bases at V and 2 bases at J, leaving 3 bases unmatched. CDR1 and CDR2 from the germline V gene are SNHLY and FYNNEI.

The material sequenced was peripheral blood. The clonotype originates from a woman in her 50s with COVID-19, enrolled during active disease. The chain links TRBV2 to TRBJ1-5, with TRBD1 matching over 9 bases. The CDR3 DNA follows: TGTGCCAGCAGTGGGGACAGGGTGGGCAATCAGCCCCAGCATTTT. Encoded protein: CASSGDRVGNQPQHF.